This TCR beta chain was identified in a study of T-cell reconstitution after alpha-beta-depleted transplantation in children. Study-level findings and limits: The high TCRbeta diversity at day 60 in some patients came from surviving recipient T cells and thymic progenitors.

Unique molecular identifiers were incorporated when the TCRbeta library was constructed. TCRdb passed the PCR reads through MiXCR, listing each CDR3 protein once. The sample lists around 670,000 distinct CDR3 sequences; less than 15% were seen once. This clonotype was observed a handful of times. The antigen is undetermined. The material was PBMCs, obtained before TCRalphabeta/CD19-depleted stem cell transplant. The receptor was isolated from a girl aged 2 to 9 with congenital amegakaryocytic thrombocytopenia, due to receive a stem cell transplant.

CDR3 loop: CASSFLATGRYTGELFF. In DNA, the CDR3 is TGTGCCAGCAGTTTTCTGGCGACAGGGCGTTACACCGGGGAGCTGTTTTTT. The chain recombines TRBV12-3 or TRBV12-4 with TRBJ2-2; 7 nucleotides agree with TRBD1. The CDR3 covers 17 residues. J gave up 3 bases and V 3 bases, and 10 bases lay outside the gene matches.